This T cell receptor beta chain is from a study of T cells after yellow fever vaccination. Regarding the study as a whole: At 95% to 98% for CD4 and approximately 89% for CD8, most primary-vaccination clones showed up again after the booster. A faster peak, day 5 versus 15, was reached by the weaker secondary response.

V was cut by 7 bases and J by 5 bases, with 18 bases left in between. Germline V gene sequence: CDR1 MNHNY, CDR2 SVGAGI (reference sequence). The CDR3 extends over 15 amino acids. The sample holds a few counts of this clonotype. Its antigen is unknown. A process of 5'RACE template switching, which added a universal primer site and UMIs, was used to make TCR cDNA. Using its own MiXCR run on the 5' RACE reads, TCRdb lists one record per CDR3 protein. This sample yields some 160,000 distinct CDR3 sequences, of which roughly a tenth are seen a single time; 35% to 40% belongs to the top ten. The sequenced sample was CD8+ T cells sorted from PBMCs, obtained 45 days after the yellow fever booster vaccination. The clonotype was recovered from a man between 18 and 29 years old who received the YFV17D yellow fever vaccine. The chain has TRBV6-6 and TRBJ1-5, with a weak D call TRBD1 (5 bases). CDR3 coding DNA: TGTGCCAGCACCCTCCCCAGGACACCGGATCAGCCCCAGCATTTT. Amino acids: CASTLPRTPDQPQHF.